This T cell receptor beta chain was obtained from a study of identical twins (dated by TCRdb to the mid-2010s). Concerning the study at large: To test whether fetal clonotypes persist, this study deep-sequenced TCR alpha and beta repertoires from monozygotic twins, from unrelated adults of various ages, and from cord blood. Replicate twin experiments were performed at different times using different library preparation protocols to rule out contamination.

Worth noting for this clonotype: What antigen it recognizes has not been identified. Base qualities were left out, and no much larger clone turns up one base away.

What the work shows at the level of the full study, not this receptor alone: Excess twin sharing in beta out-of-frame sequences was weaker because fewer shared sequences lowered the signal-to-noise ratio. Conclusions relied on cross-sectional statistical analysis, since the same donors could not be followed over many years. Recombination models systematically underestimated out-of-frame TCR alpha sharing in monozygotic twins but agreed with sharing between unrelated individuals. Zero-insertion analyses could be partly confounded by invariant T cells such as MAIT and iNKT, although diverse VJ usage argued against such confounding for most clonotypes. Fewer insertions were carried by abundant cord blood beta clonotypes; a weaker similar trend was observed in young adult naive repertoires, while no such trend was observed in memory repertoires. Compared with coincidental sharing between unrelated individuals, an excess of low generation-probability sequences was observed among out-of-frame TCR alpha sequences shared between twins.

The library relied on 5' RACE. Instrument used: Illumina HiSeq 2000. A universal primer binding site was added through template switching, and the final cDNA carried a unique molecular identifier so that TCR cDNA molecules could be counted accurately. First-strand cDNA for TCR alpha and beta chains was synthesized from specific primers in the conserved constant-segment region. Each cDNA library was double barcoded, with a SMART-Mk sample barcode plus Illumina barcodes, to control for contamination. TruSeq adapter sequences, together with Illumina sample barcodes, were added in two successive PCR steps. TCR alpha and beta cDNA libraries were sequenced on the Illumina HiSeq platform with custom primers. Concerning the study's data processing: MiGEC processed the raw reads to extract unique molecular identifiers, while MiXCR was used to determine the CDR3 positions. For each individual, recombination models were inferred using an EM algorithm with the repgenHMM and IGoR tools. The tcR package in R was used for shared clonotype analysis, with sharing normalized by the product of cloneset sizes. To study raw recombination without the effects of thymic and clonal selection, out-of-frame nonproductive sequences were analyzed. The public reads were run again by TCRdb, first through fastp at Q25 and then through MiXCR, and only productive beta chains were kept. Here each entry gathers all rows of one CDR3 protein and keeps the most common genes and DNA. None of the V and J calls come from the authors' own analysis; TCRdb made them. Recorded for this sample are around 550,000 distinct CDR3 sequences; 13% to 15% of them occurred a single time. The biggest ten clones account for nearly 0.45% of the sample.

CDR1 and CDR2 are read off the germline V gene as SGHRS and YFSETQ. The germline V and J ends show losses of 3 bases and 6 bases respectively, and no gene match explains 12 bases of the junction. From the cysteine through the phenylalanine, the CDR3 covers 16 amino acids. Kept here is only the CDR3 DNA, which spans 48 bases and is read in frame from base 1. Every donor in the study was a healthy Caucasian. The twin cohort consisted of three pairs of female monozygotic twins, all aged roughly 18 to 29 years. Positive isolation kits from Invitrogen were used to isolate the CD4+ and CD8+ T cell populations. The same specimen was also included in a second study, on yellow fever vaccine responses in identical twins. Looking at the second paper: The authors reported that the T cell response to vaccination in identical twins appeared partly convergent and partly personalized. In the study, vaccine-responding T cell clones were precisely tracked in identical twins.

The receptor was isolated from a woman under 30 in good health. The chain links TRBV5-1 with TRBJ2-3, with 8 junctional bases fitting TRBD1. The material sequenced was CD4+ T cells sorted from blood. DNA sequence: TGCGCCAGCAGCTGGGGGACAGGTCGGGACCTTGATACGCAGTATTTT. This sequence encodes CASSWGTGRDLDTQYF. The full variable domain, with segments outside the CDR3 supplied by the reference TRBV5-1 and TRBJ2-3 proteins, appears as KAGVTQTPRYLIKTRGQQVTLSCSPISGHRSVSWYQQTPGQGLQFLFEYFSETQRNKGNFPGRFSGRQFSNSRSEMNVSTLELGDSALYLCASSWGTGRDLDTQYFGPGTRLTVL.